This TCR beta chain was identified in a study of T cell repertoires in cytomegalovirus infection. As for the study in general: TCR beta signatures that were public indicated CMV infection and matching HLA type. Whole-study results and caveats: Accumulated public TCR beta family frequency recognized individuals carrying CMV together with the relevant HLA. HLA-C-restricted CMV-specific TCR beta clonotypes prevailed in the ex vivo response.

On this clonotype itself: Its antigen is not identified.

TCRdb re-called the reads with MiXCR, one entry per CDR3 protein. This sample yields some 180,000 distinct CDR3 sequences, of which 9.5% are seen a single time; about 4.2% belongs to the top ten. The CDR3 is made up of 15 amino acids. Germline V lookup: CDR1 MGHDK, CDR2 SYGVNS. With 1 base removed from V and 1 base from J, the gap between germline ends came to 10 bases. The V call is TRBV25-1, the J call TRBJ2-5, with D hard to call. The specimen was PBMCs. The TCR originated in a human donor in good health (CMV status not recorded). Some clones in this sample may be carry-over from other donors' samples. The CDR3 nucleotides read TGTGCCAGCAGTGAATGGGTGGAGCTCCAAGAGACCCAGTACTTC. This codes for CASSEWVELQETQYF.